This T cell receptor beta chain derives from a study of PD-1 blockade in classical Hodgkin lymphoma. The CDR3 is 12 residues long. V was cut by 5 bases and J by 2 bases, with 7 bases left in between. Germline V gene data show CDR1 as SEHNR and CDR2 as FQNEAQ (reference sequence). The assay was immunoSEQ multiplex PCR, and TCRdb's table has in-frame clones only and misses some. The data hold more than 85,000 clones, with around 90% observed a single time. Points from the study as a whole: Patients starting nivolumab less than 1 year after ASCT had lower diversity and were excluded from later analyses. Lower baseline TCR diversity was reported for newly diagnosed patients than for healthy donors.

Turning to this clone: Its antigen is currently unknown. The same CDR3 also results from other DNA sequences found in this sample.

Time point: cycle 4 day 1 (C4D1), after 5 to 7 weeks of nivolumab. Brentuximab vedotin exposure varied among the patients, all of whom had relapsed after autologous stem cell transplantation. Reported best responses ranged across complete response, partial response or progressive disease. The TCR was taken from a human donor with classical Hodgkin lymphoma. The chain employs TRBV7-9 and TRBJ2-7; D remains unclear. The source material was peripheral blood mononuclear cells (PBMCs), sampled before the fourth cycle of nivolumab. The CDR3 is CASSLDPYEQYF. CDR3 in DNA: TGTGCCAGCAGCCTAGACCCCTACGAGCAGTACTTC.